A selection of T cell receptor beta chains follows, all from one sample in a study of control samples from healthy donors and cancer patients. Profiling relied on immunoSEQ multiplex PCR, and the TCRdb table lists in-frame clones only, not all of them. The sample holds 85,000 to 90,000 clones, approximately 88% seen once. The sequencing sample was made of PBMCs. These receptors all come from a woman aged 45 to 65 with colorectal cancer. The CDR3 runs from the conserved cysteine through the conserved F or W. Each record gives: CDR3 length, clone size, J gene, D gene, V gene, CDR3 protein, CDR3 DNA. D genes are given only for firm matches. Only some rows state a clone size, as once, few, many or a class for expanded clones.

cdr3_length: 13
clone_size: .
j_call: TRBJ1-1
d_call: .
v_call: TRBV18
cdr3_aa: CASSLGENTEAFF
cdr3_nt: TGTGCCAGCTCCCTCGGGGAGAACACTGAAGCTTTCTTT

cdr3_length: 13
clone_size: .
j_call: TRBJ1-1
d_call: .
v_call: TRBV15
cdr3_aa: CATSIAYNTEAFF
cdr3_nt: TGTGCCACCAGCATCGCATATAACACTGAAGCTTTCTTT

cdr3_length: 14
clone_size: .
j_call: TRBJ1-5
d_call: .
v_call: TRBV27
cdr3_aa: CASSRIGGNQPQHF
cdr3_nt: TGTGCCAGCAGCCGTATAGGGGGGAATCAGCCCCAGCATTTT

cdr3_length: 14
clone_size: .
j_call: TRBJ2-5
d_call: .
v_call: TRBV7-2
cdr3_aa: CASSLVVGRETQYF
cdr3_nt: TGTGCCAGCAGCTTAGTGGTAGGGCGAGAGACCCAGTACTTC

cdr3_length: 14
clone_size: .
j_call: TRBJ2-5
d_call: .
v_call: TRBV24-1
cdr3_aa: CATSGGAGQETQYF
cdr3_nt: TGTGCCACCAGTGGAGGAGCGGGCCAAGAGACCCAGTACTTC

cdr3_length: 15
clone_size: .
j_call: TRBJ1-1
d_call: TRBD1
v_call: TRBV19
cdr3_aa: CASRRGTGENTEAFF
cdr3_nt: TGTGCCAGTAGAAGGGGGACAGGGGAGAACACTGAAGCTTTCTTT

cdr3_length: 14
clone_size: .
j_call: TRBJ1-2
d_call: .
v_call: TRBV5-4
cdr3_aa: CASSLSGLIYGYTF
cdr3_nt: TGTGCCAGCAGCTTATCGGGGTTGATCTATGGCTACACCTTC

cdr3_length: 13
clone_size: .
j_call: TRBJ1-6
d_call: .
v_call: TRBV30
cdr3_aa: CAWSVLLDSPLHF
cdr3_nt: TGTGCCTGGAGTGTACTCTTAGATTCACCCCTCCACTTT

cdr3_length: 15
clone_size: .
j_call: TRBJ1-4
d_call: .
v_call: TRBV18
cdr3_aa: CASSSMAATNEKLFF
cdr3_nt: TGTGCCAGCTCATCCATGGCTGCAACTAATGAAAAACTGTTTTTT

cdr3_length: 14
clone_size: once
j_call: TRBJ1-5
d_call: .
v_call: TRBV28
cdr3_aa: CASSSPGGTQPQHF
cdr3_nt: TGTGCCAGCAGTTCCCCCGGGGGGACTCAGCCCCAGCATTTT

cdr3_length: 18
clone_size: .
j_call: TRBJ2-3
d_call: TRBD2
v_call: TRBV4-3
cdr3_aa: CASSRLGTSGGGTDTQYF
cdr3_nt: TGCGCCAGCAGCCGGCTTGGGACTAGCGGGGGGGGTACAGATACGCAGTATTTT

cdr3_length: 16
clone_size: .
j_call: TRBJ1-3
d_call: .
v_call: TRBV27
cdr3_aa: CASSLSAGGAKDTIYF
cdr3_nt: TGTGCCAGCAGTTTATCGGCTGGGGGCGCCAAGGACACCATATATTTT

cdr3_length: 17
clone_size: many
j_call: TRBJ2-5
d_call: .
v_call: TRBV7-9
cdr3_aa: CASKNSRGTDLHETQYF
cdr3_nt: TGTGCCAGTAAAAATTCCCGGGGGACGGACCTCCACGAGACCCAGTACTTC

cdr3_length: 14
clone_size: .
j_call: TRBJ1-1
d_call: .
v_call: TRBV5-1
cdr3_aa: CASSVAGTYTEAFF
cdr3_nt: TGCGCCAGCAGCGTCGCGGGGACTTACACTGAAGCTTTCTTT

cdr3_length: 16
clone_size: .
j_call: TRBJ1-2
d_call: .
v_call: TRBV3-1/TRBV3-2
cdr3_aa: CASSQGLCSWGYGYTF
cdr3_nt: TGTGCCAGCAGCCAAGGGCTGTGCTCCTGGGGCTATGGCTACACCTTC

cdr3_length: 13
clone_size: once
j_call: TRBJ2-5
d_call: .
v_call: TRBV12-5
cdr3_aa: CASGLVVVETQYF
cdr3_nt: TGTGCTAGTGGTTTGGTAGTCGTTGAGACCCAGTACTTC

cdr3_length: 15
clone_size: .
j_call: TRBJ2-4
d_call: .
v_call: TRBV4-3
cdr3_aa: CASSQGNVGGSIQYF
cdr3_nt: TGCGCCAGCAGCCAAGGGAATGTGGGGGGTTCCATTCAGTACTTC

cdr3_length: 13
clone_size: .
j_call: TRBJ2-1
d_call: .
v_call: TRBV5-4
cdr3_aa: CASSLVSDNEQFF
cdr3_nt: TGTGCCAGCAGCTTGGTTTCGGACAATGAGCAGTTCTTC

cdr3_length: 12
clone_size: .
j_call: TRBJ1-3
d_call: .
v_call: TRBV30
cdr3_aa: CAWTVSGNTIYF
cdr3_nt: TGTGCCTGGACGGTGTCTGGAAACACCATATATTTT

cdr3_length: 13
clone_size: .
j_call: TRBJ1-1
d_call: .
v_call: TRBV5-1
cdr3_aa: CASRSGPQAVAFF
cdr3_nt: TGCGCCAGCAGGTCTGGCCCGCAGGCGGTAGCTTTCTTT

cdr3_length: 14
clone_size: once
j_call: TRBJ2-5
d_call: .
v_call: TRBV6-2/TRBV6-3
cdr3_aa: CASSLANWVGTQYF
cdr3_nt: TGTGCCAGCAGTCTAGCCAACTGGGTTGGGACCCAGTACTTC

cdr3_length: 13
clone_size: .
j_call: TRBJ1-2
d_call: TRBD1
v_call: TRBV6-2/TRBV6-3
cdr3_aa: CASSFDRESGYTF
cdr3_nt: TGTGCCAGCAGTTTCGACAGGGAGAGCGGCTACACCTTC

cdr3_length: 17
clone_size: .
j_call: TRBJ2-5
d_call: TRBD2
v_call: TRBV19
cdr3_aa: CASSTPGLAGGLETQYF
cdr3_nt: TGTGCCAGTAGTACTCCCGGACTAGCGGGGGGGCTGGAGACCCAGTACTTC

cdr3_length: 13
clone_size: once
j_call: TRBJ2-1
d_call: .
v_call: TRBV5-1
cdr3_aa: CASSRTQMNEQFF
cdr3_nt: TGCGCCAGCAGCCGGACACAAATGAATGAGCAGTTCTTC

cdr3_length: 12
clone_size: .
j_call: TRBJ1-1
d_call: .
v_call: TRBV29-1
cdr3_aa: CSGNARGTEAFF
cdr3_nt: TGCAGCGGGAATGCGCGGGGCACTGAAGCTTTCTTT

cdr3_length: 14
clone_size: .
j_call: TRBJ2-3
d_call: .
v_call: TRBV30
cdr3_aa: CAWSSGLGVDTQYF
cdr3_nt: TGTGCCTGGAGTTCCGGCCTTGGGGTAGATACGCAGTATTTT

cdr3_length: 15
clone_size: .
j_call: TRBJ1-1
d_call: TRBD1
v_call: TRBV6-5
cdr3_aa: CASSYTPGTGTEAFF
cdr3_nt: TGTGCCAGCAGTTATACCCCAGGGACAGGGACTGAAGCTTTCTTT

cdr3_length: 14
clone_size: .
j_call: TRBJ2-2
d_call: TRBD1
v_call: TRBV19
cdr3_aa: CASSQGEVTGELFF
cdr3_nt: TGTGCCAGTAGCCAGGGGGAAGTCACCGGGGAGCTGTTTTTT

cdr3_length: 16
clone_size: .
j_call: TRBJ2-1
d_call: .
v_call: TRBV4-3
cdr3_aa: CASSQDWGGSPGEQFF
cdr3_nt: TGCGCCAGCAGCCAAGATTGGGGAGGTAGTCCTGGTGAGCAGTTCTTC

cdr3_length: 16
clone_size: .
j_call: TRBJ1-6
d_call: .
v_call: TRBV28
cdr3_aa: CASRSTESSYNSPLHF
cdr3_nt: TGTGCCAGCAGATCGACAGAAAGCTCCTATAATTCACCCCTCCACTTT

cdr3_length: 16
clone_size: .
j_call: TRBJ1-5
d_call: TRBD1
v_call: TRBV6-2/TRBV6-3
cdr3_aa: CASSNRQGGGNQPQHF
cdr3_nt: TGTGCCAGCAGTAACAGACAGGGCGGGGGCAATCAGCCCCAGCATTTT

cdr3_length: 13
clone_size: .
j_call: TRBJ2-5
d_call: .
v_call: TRBV30
cdr3_aa: CAWSVGGAETQYF
cdr3_nt: TGTGCCTGGAGTGTGGGGGGCGCGGAGACCCAGTACTTC

cdr3_length: 18
clone_size: .
j_call: TRBJ2-5
d_call: TRBD2
v_call: TRBV3-1/TRBV3-2
cdr3_aa: CASSHTYRLAGSQETQYF
cdr3_nt: TGTGCCAGCAGCCACACCTACCGACTAGCGGGGAGTCAAGAGACCCAGTACTTC

cdr3_length: 14
clone_size: .
j_call: TRBJ2-4
d_call: TRBD1
v_call: TRBV13
cdr3_aa: CASSAGQGRNIQYF
cdr3_nt: TGTGCCAGCAGCGCCGGACAGGGACGAAACATTCAGTACTTC

cdr3_length: 15
clone_size: .
j_call: TRBJ1-6
d_call: TRBD1
v_call: TRBV5-1
cdr3_aa: CASTPGGFDNSPLHF
cdr3_nt: TGCGCCAGCACCCCAGGGGGCTTTGATAATTCACCCCTCCACTTT

cdr3_length: 15
clone_size: .
j_call: TRBJ2-1
d_call: TRBD2
v_call: TRBV19
cdr3_aa: CASSTSGGYGNEQFF
cdr3_nt: TGTGCCAGTAGTACTAGCGGGGGGTATGGGAATGAGCAGTTCTTC

cdr3_length: 13
clone_size: few
j_call: TRBJ1-1
d_call: .
v_call: TRBV19
cdr3_aa: CASSEGTTIGAFF
cdr3_nt: TGTGCCAGTAGTGAAGGGACGACGATTGGGGCTTTCTTT

cdr3_length: 14
clone_size: .
j_call: TRBJ2-6
d_call: .
v_call: TRBV9
cdr3_aa: CASSVVGGANVLTF
cdr3_nt: TGTGCCAGCAGCGTAGTTGGTGGGGCCAACGTCCTGACTTTC

cdr3_length: 13
clone_size: .
j_call: TRBJ1-4
d_call: TRBD1
v_call: TRBV5-1
cdr3_aa: CASRKGQGDDEYF
cdr3_nt: TGCGCCAGCAGAAAAGGACAGGGGGACGATGAGTATTTT

cdr3_length: 12
clone_size: .
j_call: TRBJ1-2
d_call: TRBD1
v_call: TRBV7-8
cdr3_aa: CASSQGDYGYTF
cdr3_nt: TGTGCCAGCAGCCAGGGGGACTATGGCTACACCTTC

cdr3_length: 15
clone_size: .
j_call: TRBJ1-1
d_call: .
v_call: TRBV5-1
cdr3_aa: CASSSRLGGDTEAFF
cdr3_nt: TGCGCCAGCAGCTCCCGTTTGGGGGGGGACACTGAAGCTTTCTTT

cdr3_length: 15
clone_size: .
j_call: TRBJ1-6
d_call: TRBD1
v_call: TRBV19
cdr3_aa: CASTRTGVGNSPLHF
cdr3_nt: TGTGCCAGTACCCGGACAGGGGTAGGTAATTCACCCCTCCACTTT

cdr3_length: 16
clone_size: .
j_call: TRBJ2-2
d_call: .
v_call: TRBV5-6
cdr3_aa: CASSLVNSETTGELFF
cdr3_nt: TGTGCCAGCAGCTTGGTAAACAGCGAAACCACCGGGGAGCTGTTTTTT

cdr3_length: 15
clone_size: .
j_call: TRBJ2-1
d_call: TRBD2
v_call: TRBV6-5
cdr3_aa: CASSSLAGGYNEQFF
cdr3_nt: TGTGCCAGCAGTTCCCTAGCGGGGGGGTACAATGAGCAGTTCTTC

cdr3_length: 15
clone_size: .
j_call: TRBJ2-1
d_call: TRBD2
v_call: TRBV6-4
cdr3_aa: CASRRKAGGLNEQFF
cdr3_nt: TGTGCCAGCAGGCGTAAGGCGGGGGGGCTCAATGAGCAGTTCTTC

cdr3_length: 15
clone_size: .
j_call: TRBJ2-5
d_call: TRBD1
v_call: TRBV5-6
cdr3_aa: CASSPLRGRLETQYF
cdr3_nt: TGTGCCAGCAGCCCACTCAGGGGGCGCTTGGAGACCCAGTACTTC

cdr3_length: 18
clone_size: .
j_call: TRBJ1-5
d_call: TRBD1
v_call: TRBV3-1/TRBV3-2
cdr3_aa: CASSQDPNPGQGNQPQHF
cdr3_nt: TGTGCCAGCAGCCAAGATCCCAACCCGGGACAGGGAAATCAGCCCCAGCATTTT

cdr3_length: 16
clone_size: .
j_call: TRBJ2-1
d_call: TRBD1
v_call: TRBV27
cdr3_aa: CASSSDRVKKDNEQFF
cdr3_nt: TGTGCCAGCAGTTCTGACAGGGTGAAAAAAGACAATGAGCAGTTCTTC

cdr3_length: 14
clone_size: few
j_call: TRBJ1-6
d_call: .
v_call: TRBV7-8
cdr3_aa: CASSLWDGNSPLHF
cdr3_nt: TGTGCCAGCAGCTTGTGGGACGGGAATTCACCCCTCCACTTT

cdr3_length: 14
clone_size: .
j_call: TRBJ1-1
d_call: TRBD1
v_call: TRBV25-1
cdr3_aa: CASSVYSGGTEAFF
cdr3_nt: TGTGCCAGCAGTGTTTACTCAGGGGGCACTGAAGCTTTCTTT

cdr3_length: 15
clone_size: once
j_call: TRBJ2-1
d_call: TRBD1
v_call: TRBV7-9
cdr3_aa: CASSLGQGAINEQFF
cdr3_nt: TGTGCCAGCAGCTTAGGTCAGGGGGCCATCAATGAGCAGTTCTTC

cdr3_length: 14
clone_size: .
j_call: TRBJ2-5
d_call: TRBD1
v_call: TRBV28
cdr3_aa: CASSPQGAEETQYF
cdr3_nt: TGTGCCAGCAGTCCACAGGGGGCCGAGGAGACCCAGTACTTC

cdr3_length: 15
clone_size: .
j_call: TRBJ2-1
d_call: TRBD1
v_call: TRBV6-5
cdr3_aa: CASSRSDRANHEQFF
cdr3_nt: TGTGCCAGCAGCCGATCGGACAGGGCCAATCATGAGCAGTTCTTC